Each of the 5 T cell receptor beta chains below was sequenced from the same sample in a study of beta chain features in type 1 diabetes. Overall study findings and caveats: In every one of the four CD4+ subsets, TCRB CDR3s were moderately but significantly shorter in Type 1 diabetes patients.

No antigen has been assigned to these receptors. Reverse transcribing all isolated RNA meant expressed TCRB transcripts were sequenced. TCRdb's table, derived via immunoSEQ multiplex PCR, lists solely in-frame clones and lacks some. The sample includes fewer than 350,000 clones, over 14% seen only once; the top ten take less than 0.02%. Specimen: naive CD4+ T cells from blood. The source of these receptors is a man between 18 and 29 years old with type 1 diabetes.

This chain joins TRBV7-2 and TRBJ2-1, with 8 bases aligning to TRBD1. The CDR3 runs to 17 residues. Germline loops: CDR1 SGHTA, CDR2 FQGNSA. V trimming: 4 bases; J trimming: 7 bases; junction bases outside the gene matches: 15. The CDR3 nucleotides read TGTGCCAGCAGCTCCGTTACAGGACAGGGAAGGAGGAATGAGCAGTTCTTC. Encoded protein: CASSSVTGQGRRNEQFF.

The genes are TRBV29-1 and TRBJ2-7; tentative D call: TRBD2 (5 bases). V was cut by 4 bases and J by 7 bases, with 17 bases left in between. This CDR3 has 13 residues. Germline CDR1 is SQVTM and CDR2 is ANQGSEA. The CDR3 DNA follows: TGCAGCGTTGTAGAGTCGGGCCGAGGGGAGCAGTACTTC. Encoded protein: CSVVESGRGEQYF.

V is TRBV2 and J is TRBJ2-5; TRBD2 matches at 9 bases. This CDR3 is built from 14 residues. CDR1 and CDR2 from the germline V gene are SNHLY and FYNNEI. V shed 8 bases and J 4 bases; nucleotides not matched to a gene: 8. The DNA of the CDR3 is TGTGCCAGCCGCGTAGCGGGGGTCAGAGAGACCCAGTACTTC. As protein: CASRVAGVRETQYF.

This clone was detected only a few times. The J gene is TRBJ1-1, the V gene TRBV18; 8 positions match TRBD1. The V gene's germline CDR1 is KGHSH and CDR2 LQKENI. The CDR3 has 14 amino acids. After removal of 3 bases from V and 5 bases from J, the junction contained 5 bases not matched to a gene. CDR3 nucleotide sequence: TGTGCCAGCTCACCCCTGACAGGGGAGACTGAAGCTTTCTTT. Residues: CASSPLTGETEAFF.

The sample holds a few counts of this clone. This chain joins TRBV18 and TRBJ1-5, with D maybe TRBD1 (6 bases). The V and J ends lost 1 base and 5 bases respectively, with 9 bases between them. The length of the CDR3 is 14 residues. In germline, CDR1 is KGHSH, CDR2 LQKENI. The CDR3 region is CASSPRAGDQPQHF. CDR3 nucleotide sequence: TGTGCCAGCTCACCACGGGCAGGGGATCAGCCCCAGCATTTT.